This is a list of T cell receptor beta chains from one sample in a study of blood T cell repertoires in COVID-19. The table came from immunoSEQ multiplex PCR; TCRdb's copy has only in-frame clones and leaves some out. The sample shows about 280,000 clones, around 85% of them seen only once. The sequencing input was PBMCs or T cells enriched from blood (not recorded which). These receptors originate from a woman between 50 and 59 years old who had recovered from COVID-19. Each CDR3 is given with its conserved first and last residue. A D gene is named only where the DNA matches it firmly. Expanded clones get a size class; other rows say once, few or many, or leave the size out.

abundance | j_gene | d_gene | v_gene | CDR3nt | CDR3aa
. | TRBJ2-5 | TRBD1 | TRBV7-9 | TGTGCCAGCAGCGTAATGGGACAGGGGAAAGAGACCCAGTACTTC | CASSVMGQGKETQYF
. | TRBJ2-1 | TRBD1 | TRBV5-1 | TGCGCCAGCAGCCCCGCACGAGGGGGCGCCTACAATGAGCAGTTCTTC | CASSPARGGAYNEQFF
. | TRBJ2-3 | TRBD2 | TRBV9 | TGTGCCAGCAGCCCGGGGGGAGCGGGAAGCACAGATACGCAGTATTTT | CASSPGGAGSTDTQYF
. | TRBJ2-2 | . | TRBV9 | TGTGCCAGCAGCGTAGATAGCGGCTACACCGGGGAGCTGTTTTTT | CASSVDSGYTGELFF
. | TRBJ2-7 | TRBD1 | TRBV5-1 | TGCGCCAGCAGCTTGGGACCGACAGGGCTCAACGAGCAGTACTTC | CASSLGPTGLNEQYF
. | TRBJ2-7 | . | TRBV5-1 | TGCGCCAGCAGCTTGGATTCCCAGGGATATGAGCAGTACTTC | CASSLDSQGYEQYF
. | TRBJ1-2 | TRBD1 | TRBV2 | TGTGCCAGCAGTGCTGGACAGGCCCACTATGGCTACACCTTC | CASSAGQAHYGYTF
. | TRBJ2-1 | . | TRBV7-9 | TGTGCCAGCAGCTTATCACTAGACAATGAGCAGTTCTTC | CASSLSLDNEQFF
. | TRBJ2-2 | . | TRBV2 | TGTGCCAGCAGTGAGCTCCCAGGGGTAGGCGGGGAGCTGTTTTTT | CASSELPGVGGELFF
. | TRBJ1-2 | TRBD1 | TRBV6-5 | TGTGCCAGCAGTTACCGGACAGGGCACTATGGCTACACCTTC | CASSYRTGHYGYTF
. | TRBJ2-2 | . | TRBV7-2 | TGTGCCAGCAGCTTAACGGCAGGGTCGGACACCGGGGAGCTGTTTTTT | CASSLTAGSDTGELFF
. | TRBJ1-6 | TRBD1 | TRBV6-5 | TGTGCCAGCTTGGGGACAGGGGGCTCACCCCTCCACTTT | CASLGTGGSPLHF
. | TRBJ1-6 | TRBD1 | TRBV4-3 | TGCGCCAGCAGCCAGGACAGGGGGTCACCCCTCCACTTT | CASSQDRGSPLHF
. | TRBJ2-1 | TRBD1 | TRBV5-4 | TGTGCCAGCACCCTTGACAGGGCCGGAAATGAGCAGTTCTTC | CASTLDRAGNEQFF
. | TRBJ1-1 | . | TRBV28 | TGTGCCAGCTGTCCAGGGATGTGCACTGAAGCTTTCTTT | CASCPGMCTEAFF
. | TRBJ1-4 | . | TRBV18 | TGTGCCAGCTCACCCCGGCAGGGAGGGACTAATGAAAAACTGTTTTTT | CASSPRQGGTNEKLFF
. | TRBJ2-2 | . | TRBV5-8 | TGTGCCAGCAGCTTCCTGGCAGGGTCTACCGGGGAGCTGTTTTTT | CASSFLAGSTGELFF
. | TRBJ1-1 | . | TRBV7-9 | TGTGCCAGCAGATTCACAGATAACACTGAAGCTTTCTTT | CASRFTDNTEAFF
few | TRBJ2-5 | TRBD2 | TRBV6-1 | TGTGCCAGCAGTGCCGTGGCGGGGGGCCTTCAAGAGACCCAGTACTTC | CASSAVAGGLQETQYF
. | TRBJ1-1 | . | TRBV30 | TGTGCCTGGTACGGGGCTGAAGCTTTCTTT | CAWYGAEAFF
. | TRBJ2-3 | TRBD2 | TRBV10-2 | TGCGCCAGCAGATTTAGCGGGGGGACCGCAGATACGCAGTATTTT | CASRFSGGTADTQYF
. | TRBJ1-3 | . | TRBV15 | TGTGCCACCAGCCAAGGACGGGGAAGCTCTGGAAACACCATATATTTT | CATSQGRGSSGNTIYF
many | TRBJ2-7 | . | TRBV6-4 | TGTGCCAGCAGTGACAGGGGGACTACCTACGAGCAGTACTTC | CASSDRGTTYEQYF
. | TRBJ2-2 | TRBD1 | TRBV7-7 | TGTGCCAGCAGCTTAGGGACAGGGGACACCGGGGAGCTGTTTTTT | CASSLGTGDTGELFF
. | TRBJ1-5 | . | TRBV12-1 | TGTGCCAGCGGCGACAGGGACGGTCAGCCCCAGCATTTT | CASGDRDGQPQHF
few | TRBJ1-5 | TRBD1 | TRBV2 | TGTGCCAGCAGGGGGACAGGCGATCAGCCCCAGCATTTT | CASRGTGDQPQHF
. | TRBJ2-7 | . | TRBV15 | TGTGCCACCAGCAGGACAGGTACCTACGAGCAGTACTTC | CATSRTGTYEQYF
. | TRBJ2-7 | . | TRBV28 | TGTGCCAGCAGTTTCCAGGGGTTTAGGGACGAGCAGTACTTC | CASSFQGFRDEQYF
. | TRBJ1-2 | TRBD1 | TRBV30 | TGTGCCTGGAGCGGTGGACAGGGGGGCTATGGCTACACCTTC | CAWSGGQGGYGYTF
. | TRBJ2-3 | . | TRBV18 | TGTGCCAGCTCACCCGGGACTCCTAGCACAGATACGCAGTATTTT | CASSPGTPSTDTQYF
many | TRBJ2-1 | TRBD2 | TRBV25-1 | TGTGCCAGCAGTGAATTAGGGGTAGCGGGGCACAATGAGCAGTTCTTC | CASSELGVAGHNEQFF